The text below deals with one TCR beta chain. As yet, its antigen is unknown. This specimen comes from a study of T cell responses to AZD1222 COVID-19 vaccine. Study findings and constraints: Donor demographics were predominantly white British with a female majority; clonal diversity may be underestimated. Regions left unmutated in variants are reportedly the target of nearly half of spike-specific TCRs. Only a handful of AZD1222 recipients, more than 5 in all, had baseline seropositivity.

CDR3 length: 14 residues. Trimming stripped 6 bases from V and 4 bases from J, with 16 bases between. Germline V gene data show CDR1 as MDHEN and CDR2 as SYDVKM. Sequencing used immunoSEQ multiplex PCR; TCRdb keeps in-frame clones, though not all of them. This table holds fewer than 150,000 clones, roughly 93% found once. The sequencing here drew on peripheral blood, taken 28 days after the second AZD1222 dose. The receptor's source is an adult who received the AZD1222 COVID-19 vaccine. This chain joins TRBV28 and TRBJ2-7; TRBD1 is a possible D gene (6 bases). CDR3 nucleotide sequence: TGTGCCAGCAGGGGTTCGTCACAGGGATACGAGCAGTACGTC. It is translated as CASRGSSQGYEQYV.